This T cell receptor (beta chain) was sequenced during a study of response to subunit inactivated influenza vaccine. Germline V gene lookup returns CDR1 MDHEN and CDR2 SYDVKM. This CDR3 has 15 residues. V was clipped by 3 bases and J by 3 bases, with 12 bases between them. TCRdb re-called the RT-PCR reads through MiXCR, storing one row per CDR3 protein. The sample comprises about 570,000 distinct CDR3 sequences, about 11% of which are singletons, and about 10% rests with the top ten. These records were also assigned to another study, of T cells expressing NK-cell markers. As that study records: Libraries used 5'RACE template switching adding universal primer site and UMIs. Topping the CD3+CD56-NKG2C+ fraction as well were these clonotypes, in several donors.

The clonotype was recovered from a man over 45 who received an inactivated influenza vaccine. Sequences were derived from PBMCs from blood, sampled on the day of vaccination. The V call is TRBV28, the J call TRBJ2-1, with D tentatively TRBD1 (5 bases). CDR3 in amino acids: CASSFQGSNYNEQFF. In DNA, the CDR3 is TGTGCCAGCAGTTTCCAGGGATCTAACTACAATGAGCAGTTCTTC.